Below are 4 T cell receptor beta chains sequenced from a single sample in a study of T cells in Graves' hyperthyroidism and ophthalmopathy (dated by TCRdb to between 2018 and 2021). The protocol used for the library was multiplex PCR. Data came from an Illumina HiSeq 2000. The TCR beta CDR3 regions were amplified from the RNA transcripts. For the first round of RT-PCR on the TCR CDR3, the HTBI primer set was used together with the Qiagen OneStep RT-PCR kit. The raw public reads went through TCRdb reprocessing: fastp at Q25, MiXCR clone calling, in-frame beta chains kept. Identical CDR3 proteins give one entry, which carries the most common genes and DNA. The sample has some 800,000 distinct CDR3 sequences on record, roughly 40% of them singletons. The ten largest clones capture more than 7% of the sample. The specimen sequenced was blood. The receptors here all came from a man younger than 35 with Graves' hyperthyroidism.

This clonotype was counted many times. V usage is TRBV6-5 and J usage is TRBJ1-5; D unresolved. Trimming shortened V by 5 bases and J by 0 bases, and 5 bases separated the two germline ends. CDR1 MNHEY and CDR2 SVGAGI come from the germline V gene. CDR3 length equals 13 residues. The CDR3 sequence: CASSAASNQPQHF. The CDR3 DNA follows: TGTGCCAGCAGTGCCGCTAGCAATCAGCCCCAGCATTTT.

This chain joins TRBV29-1 and TRBJ1-5; tentatively, D is TRBD1 (5 bases). The germline V gene has CDR1 SQVTM and CDR2 ANQGSEA. Trimming took 7 bases from V and 7 from J, leaving 23 bases between them. This CDR3 contains 15 residues. The CDR3 DNA sequence: TGCAGCGCACGGGACGGTGGAGCCTACGAGCAGCCCCAGCATTTT. Amino acid sequence: CSARDGGAYEQPQHF.

This clonotype was seen more than once but under ten times. V and J are TRBV7-9 and TRBJ2-2; D is perhaps TRBD2 (6 bases). V dropped 5 bases and J dropped 0 bases, with 10 bases sitting between them. The CDR3 totals 15 residues. CDR1 is SEHNR, CDR2 FQNEAQ, per germline (reference sequence). For the CDR3, the DNA is TGTGCCAGCAGCCAACCGGGAGCGAACACCGGGGAGCTGTTTTTT. Amino acid sequence: CASSQPGANTGELFF.

This clonotype was seen many times. The chain employs TRBV4-1 and TRBJ1-1; 7 nucleotides match TRBD1. There are 15 residues in the CDR3. The trim removed 4 bases at V and 4 bases at J, leaving 9 bases unmatched. From germline, CDR1 is MGHRA and CDR2 YSYEKL. The CDR3 coding sequence is TGCGCCAGCAGCCCGTCCCGGGACAGCGCCACTGAAGCTTTCTTT. Protein: CASSPSRDSATEAFF.